These 2 T cell receptor beta chains share one sample of origin, sequenced in a study of regulatory T cells in long-lasting Graves disease. TCR beta libraries were built with iRepertoire HTBI primers and Arm-PCR of CDR3 regions. TCRdb re-derived calls from the multiplex PCR reads in MiXCR, one entry per CDR3 protein. This table has 300,000 to 400,000 distinct CDR3 sequences, 16% appearing once. Time point indicated: newly diagnosed GD, antithyroid drugs for less than 3 months. The TCR library was made from RNA extracted from PBMCs. These data also formed part of another study, on T cells in Graves' hyperthyroidism and ophthalmopathy.

Sequenced here: peripheral blood mononuclear cells (PBMCs), sampled at new diagnosis, from a patient treated with antithyroid drugs. These receptor sequences come from a man aged 40-49 years with Graves disease.

There are many counts of this clonotype. The chain has TRBV19 and TRBJ2-5; 8 positions agree with TRBD1. The CDR3 is 14 amino acids. V gave up 6 bases and J gave up 2 bases; unmatched junction bases: 5. The V gene's germline CDR1 is LNHDA and CDR2 SQIVND (reference sequence). CDR3 loop: CASSSHRGQETQYF. In nucleotides, the CDR3 is TGTGCCAGTAGCAGCCACAGGGGGCAAGAGACCCAGTACTTC.

Comments on this clonotype: A single base separates this from a much larger clone, so it may be a read error. The rearrangement joins TRBV2 to TRBJ1-6, with 8 bases matching TRBD1. Germline V lookup: CDR1 SNHLY, CDR2 FYNNEI. The CDR3 loop spans 16 amino acids. Trimming removed 1 base from V and 6 bases from J; junction bases left unmatched: 5. CDR3 nucleotides: TGTGCCAGCAGTGAAGGCTCAGGGGGCAGTAATTCACCCCTCCACTTT. It yields the protein CASSEGSGGSNSPLHF.